This TCR beta chain came from a study of T cells in Graves' hyperthyroidism and ophthalmopathy (dated by TCRdb to the late 2010s). At the level of the whole study: Peripheral blood samples were taken at the time of initial diagnosis, prior to any treatment. TCR V-J signatures able to tell the groups apart were searched for in a discovery cohort of approximately 95 patients, of whom 40 to 45 had Graves' ophthalmopathy and about 60 had stable Graves' hyperthyroidism. An independent validation cohort of about 19 hyperthyroidism patients and about 16 patients who later progressed to ophthalmopathy tested prospective prediction of ophthalmopathy. The approximately 100 discovery patients were divided at random into training and test sets in a 7:3 ratio. In addition, the study compared T-cell repertoires in thyroid tissue and in blood from about 6 Graves' hyperthyroidism patients. Following sampling, methimazole starting at 30 mg daily was given to hyperthyroidism patients, and high-dose intravenous methylprednisolone was given to ophthalmopathy patients. TCR Vbeta CDR3 sequencing of fewer than 150 peripheral blood samples (around 45 ophthalmopathy, roughly 72 hyperthyroidism and roughly 17 progressor patients) is reported in the paper. Overall results and qualifications from the work: Sample size was not statistically predetermined, and investigators were not blinded to group allocation. A model built on a 13 V-J signature distinguished ophthalmopathy from stable hyperthyroidism, reaching roughly 88% sensitivity and about 81% specificity in cross-validation and 80%/75% in testing. Most expanded thyroid clonotypes (frequency above 0.001) were also detected in blood, a finding suggesting that blood repertoires may reflect thyroid immune responses. In validation, progression to ophthalmopathy was predicted by the model with 70.59% sensitivity and roughly 76% specificity, a median of about 6 months before onset.

Amplification of TCR beta CDR3 regions was carried out from RNA transcripts. The TCR CDR3 was subjected to a first round of RT-PCR using the HTBI primer set and the Qiagen OneStep RT-PCR kit. Libraries were constructed in a second round of multiplex PCR, after which size selection and purification were carried out. Sequencing of the libraries was done on an Illumina HiSeq2000 using paired-end 100 bp reads. The original pipeline was this. SOAPnuke was used to process the raw data, with reads discarded if the reads contained adapters or uncalled bases, had a mean Phred below 15, or lacked an exact constant-primer or identifier match. High-quality paired reads were merged using COPE v1.2.5, and each unique nucleotide sequence was defined as a clonotype. Clonotypes were aligned to IMGT TRBV, TRBD and TRBJ reference segments using MiTCR v1.1. The analysis was restricted to V-J combinations with a frequency above 0.0001, which together covered 99% to 99.2% of the repertoires. A TCS score was defined as the ratio of F50 (clonal expansion) to E x V (chaos), with BLOSUM62-based TCRdist applied between CDR3 peptides within each V-J. Welch's t-statistics and random forest reduced some 510 V-J features to under 15, which were used in a naive Bayes classifier (R e1071). Using fastp trimming at Q25 and MiXCR clonotype assembly, TCRdb reanalyzed the public sequencing data and kept in-frame beta chains. Rows with one shared CDR3 protein collapse into an entry with the most common genes and DNA. The V and J calls here are based on TCRdb, not the publication. For this sample the table gives some 200,000 distinct CDR3 sequences, of which roughly a sixth were detected only once. The ten largest make up 53% of the sample.

The sample holds many counts of this clonotype. The antigen it binds to is not known. No base-level quality is on record; no much larger clone is a single base apart. Stable Graves' hyperthyroidism was defined as no progression to ophthalmopathy during 18 months of follow-up. Hyperthyroidism patients were newly diagnosed, had a disease duration of under 2 months, and were aged 18 to 65 years. Any patient with an uncontrolled infection, another autoimmune disease, pregnancy or lactation was excluded. Diagnoses relied on clinical symptoms, serum thyroxine and TRAb, thyroid ultrasound and orbital computed tomography. PBMCs were separated from around 9.1 ml of fresh peripheral blood using Ficoll-Paque density gradient centrifugation. Total RNA was extracted using Trizol reagent, and RNA quality was assessed on an Agilent 2100 Bioanalyzer. This receptor was obtained from a woman in her 50s with Graves' hyperthyroidism. Sequences were obtained from blood.

The DNA sequence follows: TGTGCCAGCAGTCGGGCAGGGGGCGACTATGGCTACACCTTC. Its translation is CASSRAGGDYGYTF. This chain joins TRBV27 to TRBJ1-2, and TRBD1 aligns with 8 junction nucleotides. The germline V and J ends show losses of 5 bases and 3 bases respectively, and no gene match explains 5 bases of the junction. From the cysteine up to the phenylalanine, the CDR3 has a length of 14 residues. The kept DNA is CDR3 alone, 42 bases in frame from the first base. CDR1 and CDR2 are read off the germline V gene (reference sequence) as MNHEY and SMNVEV.